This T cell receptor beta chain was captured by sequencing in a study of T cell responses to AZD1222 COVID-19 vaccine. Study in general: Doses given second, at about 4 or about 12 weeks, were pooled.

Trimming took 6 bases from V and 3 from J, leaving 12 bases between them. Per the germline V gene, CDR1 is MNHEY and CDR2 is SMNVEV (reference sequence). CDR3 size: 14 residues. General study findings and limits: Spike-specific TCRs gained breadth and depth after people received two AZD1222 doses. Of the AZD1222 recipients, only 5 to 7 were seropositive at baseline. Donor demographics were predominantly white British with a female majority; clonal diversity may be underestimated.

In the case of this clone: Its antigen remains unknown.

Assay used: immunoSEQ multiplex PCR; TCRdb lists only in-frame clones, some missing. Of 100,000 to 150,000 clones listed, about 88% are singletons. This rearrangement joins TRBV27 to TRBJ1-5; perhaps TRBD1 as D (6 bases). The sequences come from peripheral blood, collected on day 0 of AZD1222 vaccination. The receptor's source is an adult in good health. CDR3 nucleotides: TGTGCCAGCAGCCCGACAGGCCCCAATCAGCCCCAGCATTTT. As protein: CASSPTGPNQPQHF.